One and the same sample provided the 22 T cell receptor beta chains below, sequenced in a study of blood T cell repertoires in COVID-19. Generated by immunoSEQ multiplex PCR, the TCRdb table keeps only in-frame clones and is missing some. The sample yields 200,000 to 250,000 clones, less than 90% seen once. Sequencing was performed on peripheral blood. The receptors here all came from a woman between 50 and 59 years old with acute or convalescent COVID-19.

The chain employs TRBV5-5 and TRBJ2-1; no reliable D call. V was pared by 4 bases and J by 6 bases, with 11 bases between. The germline V gene has CDR1 SGHKS and CDR2 YYEKEE (reference sequence). The CDR3 has 13 amino acids. The CDR3: CASSLVGPNEQFF. The CDR3 DNA reads TGTGCCAGCAGCCTTGTGGGCCCCAATGAGCAGTTCTTC.

The chain carries TRBV19 and TRBJ2-6; D is possibly TRBD2 (5 bases). The germline gives CDR1 LNHDA, CDR2 SQIVND (reference sequence). The CDR3 spans 14 residues. Deletions cut 6 bases from V and 4 bases from J, with 10 bases between. The DNA of the CDR3 is TGTGCCAGTAGAGAGGGCCACGGGGCCAACGTCCTGACTTTC. This encodes CASREGHGANVLTF. Supplemented by reference TRBV19 and TRBJ2-6, the full variable domain reads DGGITQSPKYLFRKEGQNVTLSCEQNLNHDAMYWYRQDPGQGLRLIYYSQIVNDFQKGDIAEGYSVSREKKESFPLTVTSAQKNPTAFYLCASREGHGANVLTFGAGSRLTVL.

This clone appeared once. Compared with germline, one end of the junction differs, possibly owing to a read error. The V gene is TRBV6-5, the J gene TRBJ1-2; D remains ambiguous. From germline, CDR1 is MNHEY and CDR2 SVGAGI. The CDR3 covers 10 residues. CDR3 protein: CASSHRFWIF. As DNA, the CDR3 is TGTGCCAGCAGCCACAGATTTTGGATCTTC.

The gene calls are TRBV5-1 and TRBJ2-7; weak D call: TRBD2 (5 bases). The germline CDR1 and CDR2 sequences are SGHRS and YFSETQ. Trimming cost V 4 bases and J 5 bases, with 13 bases left between them. The CDR3 runs 13 residues. This chain's CDR3 is CASSLNPGNEQYF. CDR3 nucleotides: TGCGCCAGCAGCCTAAACCCGGGGAACGAGCAGTACTTC. Together with reference TRBV5-1 and TRBJ2-7, the CDR3 gives the full variable domain: KAGVTQTPRYLIKTRGQQVTLSCSPISGHRSVSWYQQTPGQGLQFLFEYFSETQRNKGNFPGRFSGRQFSNSRSEMNVSTLELGDSALYLCASSLNPGNEQYFGPGTRLTVT.

The chain uses TRBV18 and TRBJ2-1; D is ambiguous. The length of the CDR3 is 14 residues. Germline CDR1 reads KGHSH; CDR2 reads LQKENI. V was trimmed by 1 base and J by 6 bases, leaving 10 bases between them. The DNA for the CDR3 is TGTGCCAGCTCACCACTTTTTCAGTCCAATGAGCAGTTCTTC. Its protein is CASSPLFQSNEQFF.

Only one count was recorded for this clone. The CDR3 reads CASSTGQKYGYTF. Here the CDR3 DNA reads TGTGCCAGCAGCACTGGACAGAAATATGGCTACACCTTC. The genes are TRBV7-2 and TRBJ1-2, with D perhaps TRBD1 (6 bases). V dropped 5 bases and J dropped 5 bases, with 12 bases sitting between them. Germline V lookup: CDR1 SGHTA, CDR2 FQGNSA. The CDR3 length is 13 residues.

This sequence joins TRBV5-1 and TRBJ2-3; 8 positions match TRBD1. Germline V lookup: CDR1 SGHRS, CDR2 YFSETQ. The CDR3 is made up of 16 amino acids. V trimming: 0 bases; J trimming: 4 bases; junction bases outside the gene matches: 7. This CDR3 is CASSLGRQGMSDTQYF. CDR3 in DNA: TGCGCCAGCAGCTTGGGACGACAGGGGATGTCAGATACGCAGTATTTT.

This chain links TRBV21-1 with TRBJ1-5; the table's D call TRBD1 went unverified against the DNA. TRBV21-1 is given as a pseudogene. The CDR3 spans 15 residues. As DNA, the CDR3 is TGTGCCAGCAGCAAAGTGGGGCAGGACAATCAGCCCCAGCATTTT. Translated: CASSKVGQDNQPQHF.

The CDR3, as DNA: TGTGCCACCTGGGACAGGGCTCTCTACGAGCAGTACTTC. It specifies CATWDRALYEQYF. The J gene is TRBJ2-7, the V gene TRBV27; 9 bases line up with TRBD1. The CDR3 runs 13 residues. The V segment lost 10 bases and the J segment 3 bases; nucleotides outside the gene matches: 7. Germline V gene lookup returns CDR1 MNHEY and CDR2 SMNVEV (reference sequence).

The V gene is TRBV6-5, the J gene TRBJ2-1, with D possibly being TRBD2 (5 bases). The V end lost 3 bases, the J end lost 10 bases, and 16 bases lay between the germline ends. This CDR3 comprises 14 residues. Germline V lookup: CDR1 MNHEY, CDR2 SVGAGI. The CDR3 DNA reads TGTGCCAGCAGTTATCGAACCGGGTCTAGCGAGCAGTTCTTC. Translating it yields CASSYRTGSSEQFF.

The gene calls are TRBV5-4 and TRBJ2-1, with D possibly being TRBD2 (5 bases). Trimming left V 0 bases short and J 5 bases short, with 9 bases between. This CDR3 region has 14 residues. Per the germline V gene, CDR1 is SGHNT and CDR2 is YYREEE (reference sequence). As DNA, the CDR3 is TGTGCCAGCAGCTTGGCTAGCTTCAACAATGAGCAGTTCTTC. Translation gives CASSLASFNNEQFF.

The chain carries TRBV18 and TRBJ2-5, with TRBD1 as a possible D gene (5 bases). In germline, CDR1 is KGHSH, CDR2 LQKENI. There are 15 residues in the CDR3. With 6 bases removed from V and 0 bases from J, the gap between germline ends came to 14 bases. The CDR3 loop reads CASSGLGSYQETQYF. CDR3 DNA sequence: TGTGCCAGCTCGGGGCTAGGAAGCTACCAAGAGACCCAGTACTTC.

The chain couples TRBV12-5 to TRBJ1-3; TRBD1 might be the D (6 bases). The length of the CDR3 is 15 residues. Trimming shortened V by 0 bases and J by 2 bases, and 8 bases separated the two germline ends. The germline V gene encodes CDR1 LGHNT and CDR2 FRNRAP. In DNA form, the CDR3 reads TGTGCTAGTGGTTTGGTCTGGACAGCTGGAAACACCATATATTTT. It yields the protein CASGLVWTAGNTIYF.

The genes are TRBV9 and TRBJ2-1; 10 bases align to TRBD1. The length of the CDR3 is 16 residues. Germline V lookup: CDR1 SGDLS, CDR2 YYNGEE. V lost 4 bases to trimming and J lost 1 base; unmatched junction nucleotides: 5. CDR3 sequence (DNA): TGTGCCAGCAGCACCCGACAGGGGGCATCCTACAATGAGCAGTTCTTC. Its protein product is CASSTRQGASYNEQFF. Variable domain in full (rest from reference TRBV9 and TRBJ2-1): DSGVTQTPKHLITATGQRVTLRCSPRSGDLSVYWYQQSLDQGLQFLIQYYNGEERAKGNILERFSAQQFPDLHSELNLSSLELGDSALYFCASSTRQGASYNEQFFGPGTRLTVL.

The chain links TRBV11-3 to TRBJ2-1; 9 bases are a match to TRBD2. The CDR3 extends over 15 amino acids. J lost 6 bases, V lost 0 bases, and 3 bases had no gene match. CDR1 and CDR2 from the germline V gene are SGHNT and YENEEA. In DNA form, the CDR3 reads TGTGCCAGCAGCTTAGAGGGGACTAGCAGCAATGAGCAGTTCTTC. This sequence encodes CASSLEGTSSNEQFF.

This clone was picked up a small number of times. The J gene is TRBJ2-2, the V gene TRBV3-1 (or the pseudogene TRBV3-2); a weak D match, TRBD2 (5 bases). The CDR3 has 15 amino acids. Germline lookup yields CDR1 LGHDT and CDR2 YNNKEL (reference sequence). V lost 0 bases to trimming and J lost 7 bases, with 12 bases between them. CDR3 sequence (DNA): TGTGCCAGCAGCCAAGATGTGGGAGCGAGCGGGGAGCTGTTTTTT. Protein: CASSQDVGASGELFF.

The chain joins TRBV10-3 to TRBJ2-6, with D tentatively TRBD2 (6 bases). Germline assignment: CDR1 ENHRY and CDR2 SYGVKD. V was trimmed by 7 bases and J by 2 bases, leaving 18 bases between them. The CDR3 extends over 17 amino acids. CDR3: CAIKPGLLGAGANVLTF. CDR3 in DNA: TGTGCCATCAAACCGGGACTCTTGGGGGCTGGGGCCAACGTCCTGACTTTC.

J is TRBJ2-1 and V is TRBV6-5; maybe TRBD2 (5 bases). From germline, CDR1 is MNHEY and CDR2 SVGAGI. Between the trimmed V and J ends, which lost 8 bases and 5 bases, there was a span of 16 bases. CDR3 length: 14 amino acids. The CDR3 protein is CASRGGLGNNEQFF. The CDR3 DNA reads TGTGCCAGCCGGGGTGGCCTGGGCAACAATGAGCAGTTCTTC.

The J gene is TRBJ1-2, the V gene TRBV9, with 10 bases lining up with TRBD1. V lost 4 bases and J lost 4; bases outside the gene matches: 16. Germline CDR1 and CDR2: SGDLS and YYNGEE. This CDR3 has 18 residues. The CDR3 DNA follows: TGTGCCAGCAGCCCCCGCGGGACAGGGGCGAACACCTTCTATGGCTACACCTTC. This codes for CASSPRGTGANTFYGYTF. Based on the CDR3 plus reference TRBV9 and TRBJ1-2, the full variable domain is DSGVTQTPKHLITATGQRVTLRCSPRSGDLSVYWYQQSLDQGLQFLIQYYNGEERAKGNILERFSAQQFPDLHSELNLSSLELGDSALYFCASSPRGTGANTFYGYTFGSGTRLTVV.

The chain couples TRBV30 to TRBJ1-2; D might be TRBD1 (6 bases). CDR1 is GTSNPN and CDR2 is SVGIG in the germline V gene (reference sequence). The ends were cut back, 3 bases at V and 4 bases at J, with 12 bases in the middle. CDR3 size: 13 residues. CDR3 in DNA: TGTGCCTGGAGGTTCTCAGGGGCCTATGGCTACACCTTC. Protein product: CAWRFSGAYGYTF.

There are a few counts of this clone. Here the CDR3 reads CASSLARGYTGELFF. CDR3 in DNA: TGTGCCAGCAGCTTAGCCAGAGGTTACACCGGGGAGCTGTTTTTT. The chain uses TRBV11-3 and TRBJ2-2; D is ambiguous. Trimming stripped 1 base from V and 3 bases from J, with 9 bases between. Looked up from germline, CDR1 is SGHNT and CDR2 is YENEEA. The CDR3 extends over 15 amino acids.

CDR3 residues: CASSFAGVGSNQPQHF. In DNA, the CDR3 is TGTGCCAGCAGCTTTGCCGGGGTCGGGAGCAATCAGCCCCAGCATTTT. The V gene is TRBV13, the J gene TRBJ1-5, with D hard to call. CDR1 is PRHDT and CDR2 is FYEKMQ in the germline V gene (reference sequence). V lost 3 bases to trimming and J lost 1 base, with 13 bases between them. The CDR3 loop spans 16 amino acids.